This T cell receptor (beta chain) was profiled in a study of TIL therapy for anti-PD-1-resistant metastatic lung cancer. Study information: Half of patients were current or former smokers. Study conclusions and caveats: Patients were highly selected, enriched for treatment-naive, never-smoker and oncogene-addicted cases.

Time point given: pre-treatment sample, taken before nivolumab and TIL therapy. Adults with stage 4 NSCLC were enrolled in a phase I trial. About this clone: Its antigen is currently unknown.

This CDR3 contains 13 residues. The V and J ends lost 10 bases and 1 base, in that order; junction bases with no gene match: 4. Per germline, CDR1 SNHLY and CDR2 FYNNEI. Sequencing used immunoSEQ v3. The assay was immunoSEQ multiplex PCR, and TCRdb's table has in-frame clones only and misses some. The sample contains tens of thousands of clones, 55% to 75% of which appear only once. This TCR was recovered from a person aged 25-85 years with non-small cell lung cancer. The rearrangement joins TRBV2 to TRBJ2-7, with 10 bases matching TRBD1. The sequencing used blood, collected at baseline. The CDR3 spells CANRDRGSYEQYF. The CDR3 DNA reads as TGTGCCAATAGGGACAGGGGATCCTACGAGCAGTACTTC.